This section outlines one T cell receptor beta chain sequence together with its context. Its antigen is not identified. The sample is drawn from a study of CD8+ T cells in alopecia areata. Study context: Among treated patients, oral tofacitinib was administered at 5 to 10 mg twice daily.

Reverse transcribed after extraction, RNA yielded cDNA as the sequencing template. The table came from immunoSEQ multiplex PCR; TCRdb's copy has only in-frame clones and leaves some out. The table lists some 220,000 clones, more than 45% of them singletons. Treatment defined: oral pan-JAK inhibitor, 5-10 mg twice daily. General observations from the study: Expanded CD8+ clones among the top 100, and scalp clonality, were significantly decreased by tofacitinib. Affected lesional scalp, above all in alopecia totalis/universalis, was more clonal than normal scalp. Many expanded lesional clones persisted in scalp and blood during tofacitinib treatment.

Trimming at V came to 9 bases and at J to 4 bases, leaving 12 bases not matched to a gene. The germline gives CDR1 ENHRY, CDR2 SYGVKD. This CDR3 region has 15 residues. The rearrangement links TRBV10-3 to TRBJ2-1; TRBD2 aligns across 7 bases. This TCR derives from a human donor with alopecia areata. This material consisted of CD4+ T cells sorted from blood, taken at week 4, from a patient treated with tofacitinib. The CDR3 sequence is CAILRTGGGYNEQFF. In DNA, the CDR3 is TGTGCCATTCTTCGGACGGGGGGTGGTTACAATGAGCAGTTCTTC.